The sequence of this T cell receptor (beta chain) was determined in a study of T cell responses to AZD1222 COVID-19 vaccine. Study outcomes and limitations: With two AZD1222 doses given, Spike-specific TCR breadth and depth both rose. Sampling captured repertoires only after the peak T cell response. Recipients of AZD1222 seropositive at baseline numbered only 6 or 7. Donors were largely white British and mainly female; clonal diversity was possibly underestimated.

Measured with immunoSEQ multiplex PCR; TCRdb has only the in-frame clones, and not every one. The table records about 150,000 clones, 75% to 90% of them present only once. With regard to this clone: Its cognate antigen is unknown.

The clonotype comes from an adult who received the AZD1222 COVID-19 vaccine. Material: peripheral blood, obtained 28 days after the second AZD1222 dose.

The CDR3 DNA follows: TGCGCCAGCAGTCAATCGGGTCCAGCCCGCTACGAGCAGTACTTC. As protein: CASSQSGPARYEQYF. V gene TRBV23-1 combines with J gene TRBJ2-7; D remains unclear. TRBV23-1 is reported as an ORF; its role is uncertain. The CDR3 is made up of 15 amino acids. V lost 0 bases and J 3 bases, leaving 12 bases between the germline ends.